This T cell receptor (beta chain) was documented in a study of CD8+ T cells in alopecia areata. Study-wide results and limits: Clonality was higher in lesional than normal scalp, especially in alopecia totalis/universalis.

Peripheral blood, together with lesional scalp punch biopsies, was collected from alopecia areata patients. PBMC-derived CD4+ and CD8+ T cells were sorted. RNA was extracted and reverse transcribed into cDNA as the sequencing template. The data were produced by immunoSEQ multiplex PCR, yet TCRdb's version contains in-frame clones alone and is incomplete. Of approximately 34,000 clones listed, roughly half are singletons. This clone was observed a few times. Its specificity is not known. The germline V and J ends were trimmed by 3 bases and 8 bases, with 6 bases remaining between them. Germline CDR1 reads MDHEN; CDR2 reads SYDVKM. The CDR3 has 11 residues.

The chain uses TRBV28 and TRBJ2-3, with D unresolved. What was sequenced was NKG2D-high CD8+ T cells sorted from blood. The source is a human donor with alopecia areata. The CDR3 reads CASSFPGTQYF. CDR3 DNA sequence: TGTGCCAGCAGTTTCCCGGGTACGCAGTATTTT.